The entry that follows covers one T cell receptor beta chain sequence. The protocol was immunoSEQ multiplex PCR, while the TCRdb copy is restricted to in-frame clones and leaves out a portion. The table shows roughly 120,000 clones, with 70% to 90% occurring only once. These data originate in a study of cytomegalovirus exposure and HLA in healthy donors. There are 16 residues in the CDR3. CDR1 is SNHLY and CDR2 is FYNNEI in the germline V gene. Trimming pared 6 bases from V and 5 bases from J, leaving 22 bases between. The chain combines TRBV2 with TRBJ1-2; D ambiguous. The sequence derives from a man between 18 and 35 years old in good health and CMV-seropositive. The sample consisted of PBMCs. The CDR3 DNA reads TGTGCCAGCAGCTATTTAACCGGGAAGCTAGGGTATGGCTACACCTTC. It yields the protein CASSYLTGKLGYGYTF.